A single TCR beta chain is shown here with its context. What it recognizes is unknown. The study reverse transcribed the entire isolated RNA, so it sequenced expressed TCRB transcripts. Clones were read by immunoSEQ multiplex PCR, and TCRdb kept only the in-frame ones, dropping some. Of 600,000 to 700,000 clones detected, roughly an eighth appear once; the ten largest clones hold more than 0.095%. This sample is part of a study of beta chain features in type 1 diabetes. The study's findings and limits: All four CD4+ subsets of Type 1 diabetes patients contained TCRB CDR3s that were moderately but significantly shorter.

The sequence came from a man under 40 with type 1 diabetes. The sample taken for sequencing was naive CD4+ T cells from blood.

This CDR3 is CASRNGERPQDEQFF. The CDR3 DNA sequence: TGTGCCAGCAGAAACGGGGAGCGACCTCAAGATGAGCAGTTCTTC. The chain is built from TRBV13 and TRBJ2-1; TRBD2 is a possible D gene (5 bases). Trimming left V 6 bases short and J 8 bases short, with 20 bases between. The germline V gene has CDR1 PRHDT and CDR2 FYEKMQ (reference sequence). The CDR3 covers 15 residues.